Each of the 29 T cell receptor beta chains below was sequenced from the same sample in a study of control samples from healthy donors and cancer patients. TCRdb keeps only in-frame clones here, not all; method: immunoSEQ multiplex PCR. Among 100,000 to 120,000 clones listed, approximately 90% were seen once. Specimen: PBMCs. All receptors derive from a woman in her sixties with lung cancer.

This clone was found once. The chain uses TRBV11-2 and TRBJ1-4; D unresolved. V lost 4 bases and J lost 5, with 8 bases in between. The germline V gene has CDR1 SGHAT and CDR2 FQNNGV. The CDR3 consists of 13 residues. CDR3 protein: CASSSGLNEKLFF. The CDR3 DNA is TGTGCCAGCAGCTCCGGATTGAATGAAAAACTGTTTTTT.

V and J are TRBV28 and TRBJ2-7, with D tentatively TRBD1 (6 bases). V gave up 6 bases and J gave up 0 bases, with 9 bases separating them. The germline V gene encodes CDR1 MDHEN and CDR2 SYDVKM. The CDR3 has 13 residues. The CDR3 sequence: CASRNRVSYEQYF. The CDR3 DNA is TGTGCCAGCAGGAACAGGGTCTCCTACGAGCAGTACTTC.

This chain connects TRBV6-5 to TRBJ2-2; D unresolved. Trimming removed 7 bases from V and 3 bases from J, with 12 bases in between. The germline V gene has CDR1 MNHEY and CDR2 SVGAGI. The CDR3 contains 14 residues. The CDR3 nucleotides are TGTGCCAGCACCCGTCTCAGCGACACCGGGGAGCTGTTTTTT. Translating it yields CASTRLSDTGELFF.

The chain couples TRBV19 to TRBJ2-2; D possibly corresponds to TRBD1 (7 bases). V dropped 6 bases and J dropped 7 bases, with 12 bases sitting between them. Germline CDR1 and CDR2: LNHDA and SQIVND (reference sequence). There are 13 residues in the CDR3. The CDR3 here is CASSGTAGGELFF. CDR3 nucleotide sequence: TGTGCCAGTAGCGGGACAGCGGGCGGGGAGCTGTTTTTT.

V and J are TRBV11-3 and TRBJ2-5, with D possibly matching TRBD2 (7 bases). Germline values: CDR1 SGHNT, CDR2 YENEEA. V was trimmed by 0 bases and J by 2 bases, leaving 13 bases between them. The CDR3 is 16 amino acids. This CDR3 is CASSLEGGARQETQYF. As DNA, the CDR3 is TGTGCCAGCAGCTTAGAGGGGGGGGCACGACAAGAGACCCAGTACTTC.

This clone was picked up one time. J is TRBJ1-2 and V is TRBV11-2; D not certain. CDR3 length: 14 amino acids. Trimming stripped 1 base from V and 8 bases from J, with 14 bases between. CDR1 and CDR2 (germline): SGHAT, FQNNGV. The CDR3 spells CASSLGEGGFGYTF. For the CDR3, the DNA is TGTGCCAGCAGCTTAGGTGAGGGCGGTTTCGGCTACACCTTC.

The chain has TRBV18 and TRBJ1-4, with D perhaps matching TRBD1 (5 bases). V was trimmed by 0 bases and J by 5 bases, leaving 13 bases between them. The V gene's germline CDR1 is KGHSH and CDR2 LQKENI. This CDR3 comprises 16 residues. In DNA form, the CDR3 reads TGTGCCAGCTCACCACCACTAAGACAGAGGAATGAAAAACTGTTTTTT. Its protein is CASSPPLRQRNEKLFF. Drawing the rest from reference TRBV18 and TRBJ1-4, the complete variable domain is NAGVMQNPRHLVRRRGQEARLRCSPMKGHSHVYWYRQLPEEGLKFMVYLQKENIIDESGMPKERFSAEFPKEGPSILRIQQVVRGDSAAYFCASSPPLRQRNEKLFFGSGTQLSVL.

The V gene is TRBV7-9, the J gene TRBJ1-2; D unresolved. V was cut by 5 bases and J by 8 bases, with 12 bases left in between. The CDR3 length is 12 residues. Germline CDR1 reads SEHNR; CDR2 reads FQNEAQ (reference sequence). The DNA of the CDR3 is TGTGCCAGCAGCCTTACAGCCTCAGGCTACACCTTC. It yields the protein CASSLTASGYTF.

The chain employs TRBV6-5 and TRBJ1-1; perhaps TRBD1 as D (6 bases). This CDR3 has 14 residues. CDR1 and CDR2 (germline): MNHEY, SVGAGI. The germline V and J ends were trimmed by 4 bases and 10 bases, with 19 bases remaining between them. The CDR3 reads CASSLTRTGMVAFF. The CDR3 DNA reads as TGTGCCAGCAGTTTGACTCGTACAGGGATGGTAGCTTTCTTT.

The V gene is TRBV5-8, the J gene TRBJ2-3, with D perhaps assigned TRBD1 or TRBD2 (5 bases each). From germline, CDR1 is SGHTS and CDR2 YDEGEE. The CDR3 spans 13 residues. V was clipped by 1 base and J by 5 bases, with 8 bases between them. CDR3 in DNA: TGTGCCAGCAGCTTGATTGGGGGAGATACGCAGTATTTT. Translating it yields CASSLIGGDTQYF.

The chain combines TRBV11-2 with TRBJ2-2; 8 positions match TRBD1. With V trimmed by 3 bases and J by 1 base, 7 bases remained unmatched. CDR1 SGHAT and CDR2 FQNNGV come from the germline V gene. The CDR3 is made up of 17 amino acids. CDR3 amino acids: CASSFFAGTGNTGELFF. The CDR3 DNA reads as TGTGCCAGCAGCTTTTTTGCCGGGACAGGGAACACCGGGGAGCTGTTTTTT.

The chain joins TRBV9 to TRBJ2-5, with TRBD1 as a possible D gene (6 bases). Germline assignment: CDR1 SGDLS and CDR2 YYNGEE. Trimming cost V 0 bases and J 4 bases, with 13 bases left between them. This CDR3 is built from 15 residues. DNA for the CDR3: TGTGCCAGCAGCGTAGATGGCAGGGGAACAGAGACCCAGTACTTC. It codes for CASSVDGRGTETQYF. Variable domain in full (rest from reference TRBV9 and TRBJ2-5): DSGVTQTPKHLITATGQRVTLRCSPRSGDLSVYWYQQSLDQGLQFLIQYYNGEERAKGNILERFSAQQFPDLHSELNLSSLELGDSALYFCASSVDGRGTETQYFGPGTRLLVL.

The chain links TRBV24-1 to TRBJ2-5, with a weak D call TRBD1 (6 bases). CDR1 and CDR2 (germline): KGHDR, SFDVKD. Trimming took 4 bases from V and 1 from J, leaving 12 bases between them. CDR3 size: 15 residues. Here the CDR3 DNA reads TGTGCCACCAGTGACCATGACAGGCCCCAAGAGACCCAGTACTTC. Its translation is CATSDHDRPQETQYF.

The rearrangement links TRBV6-6 to TRBJ2-7; the match to TRBD2 covers 9 bases. Germline V CDR1 and CDR2: MNHNY, SVGAGI (reference sequence). The J segment lost 3 bases and the V segment lost 5 bases, leaving 11 bases of the junction unmatched. The CDR3 runs to 16 residues. CDR3 loop: CASSPFSGSGSYEQYF. CDR3 bases: TGTGCCAGCAGTCCTTTTAGCGGGAGTGGGAGCTACGAGCAGTACTTC.

This chain joins TRBV9 and TRBJ2-6, with 8 bases matching TRBD2. Losses at the gene ends were 4 bases for V and 2 bases for J; bases not matched to a gene: 2. The CDR3 sequence is 15 residues long. Per the germline V gene, CDR1 is SGDLS and CDR2 is YYNGEE. CDR3 residues: CASSPGGAGANVLTF. The CDR3, as DNA: TGTGCCAGCAGCCCGGGGGGGGCTGGGGCCAACGTCCTGACTTTC.

Note on this clone: Other nucleotide sequences in the sample specify the same CDR3. The chain uses TRBV12-3 or TRBV12-4 and TRBJ2-7, with a weak D call TRBD2 (5 bases). V lost 3 bases to trimming and J lost 7 bases, with 10 bases between them. This CDR3 has 12 amino acids. CDR3 in amino acids: CASSLTGYEQYF. Here the CDR3 DNA reads TGTGCCAGCAGTTTGACGGGATATGAGCAGTACTTC.

The sample holds one count of this clone. V is TRBV6-5 and J is TRBJ2-5, with D possibly being TRBD2 (5 bases). V was shortened by 0 bases and J by 1 base, with 12 bases between the two germline ends. The germline gives CDR1 MNHEY, CDR2 SVGAGI. The length of the CDR3 is 16 residues. CDR3 coding DNA: TGTGCCAGCAGTTACTCGAAGTCTAGCTTCCAAGAGACCCAGTACTTC. It codes for CASSYSKSSFQETQYF.

The chain carries TRBV6-5 and TRBJ1-1; 7 bases map to TRBD1. The CDR3 consists of 14 residues. V lost 6 bases to trimming and J lost 2 bases; unmatched junction nucleotides: 6. The germline V gene has CDR1 MNHEY and CDR2 SVGAGI. CDR3 nucleotide sequence: TGTGCCAGCAGAGATGACAGGGCTAACACTGAAGCTTTCTTT. Translation gives CASRDDRANTEAFF.

The chain has TRBV15 and TRBJ2-7; D is unresolved. V was clipped by 0 bases and J by 0 bases, with 9 bases between them. Germline assignment: CDR1 LNHNV and CDR2 YYDKDF (reference sequence). The CDR3 covers 15 residues. This chain's CDR3 is CATSRELLTSYEQYF. The CDR3 nucleotides are TGTGCCACCAGCAGAGAACTACTGACCTCCTACGAGCAGTACTTC.

This chain uses TRBV19 with TRBJ1-1; 7 positions match TRBD1. CDR1 LNHDA and CDR2 SQIVND come from the germline V gene (reference sequence). The CDR3 has 12 residues. With 6 bases clipped from V and 11 bases from J, the junction kept 9 bases outside the gene matches. CDR3 protein: CASSTRDSRAFF. Written as DNA, the CDR3 is TGTGCCAGTAGCACACGGGACAGTAGGGCTTTCTTT.

The gene calls are TRBV14 and TRBJ2-7; no firm D call. The V gene's germline CDR1 is SGHDN and CDR2 FVKESK. Trimming pared 1 base from V and 2 bases from J, leaving 3 bases between. CDR3 length equals 12 residues. The CDR3 spells CASSQGAYEQYF. DNA of the CDR3: TGTGCCAGCAGCCAAGGGGCCTACGAGCAGTACTTC. Drawing the rest from reference TRBV14 and TRBJ2-7, the complete variable domain is EAGVTQFPSHSVIEKGQTVTLRCDPISGHDNLYWYRRVMGKEIKFLLHFVKESKQDESGMPNNRFLAERTGGTYSTLKVQPAELEDSGVYFCASSQGAYEQYFGPGTRLTVT.

The chain has TRBV5-5 and TRBJ2-4, with 14 bases lining up with TRBD2. The CDR3 is made up of 18 amino acids. Germline V lookup: CDR1 SGHKS, CDR2 YYEKEE (reference sequence). After removal of 4 bases from V and 0 bases from J, the junction contained 6 bases not matched to a gene. The CDR3 region is CASSPGTSGGLAKNIQYF. The CDR3 DNA reads as TGTGCCAGCAGCCCGGGGACTAGCGGGGGTCTAGCCAAAAACATTCAGTACTTC.

This rearrangement joins TRBV18 to TRBJ2-7, with TRBD1 identical over 7 bases. Trimming at V came to 4 bases and at J to 0 bases, leaving 12 bases not matched to a gene. Per germline, CDR1 KGHSH and CDR2 LQKENI. This CDR3 is 17 amino acids long. The CDR3 DNA is TGTGCCAGCTCACGCCGGGCCCGGGGACAGAGCTCCTACGAGCAGTACTTC. Encoded protein: CASSRRARGQSSYEQYF.

The chain is built from TRBV7-9 and TRBJ2-3; D unclear. Trimming stripped 5 bases from V and 1 base from J, with 16 bases between. Per the germline V gene, CDR1 is SEHNR and CDR2 is FQNEAQ (reference sequence). This CDR3 is built from 16 residues. The DNA for the CDR3 is TGTGCCAGCAGCCTCTGGGTGGAGCCAGGCACAGATACGCAGTATTTT. It codes for CASSLWVEPGTDTQYF.

This clone was counted once. The chain couples TRBV5-6 to TRBJ1-5, with a tentative D call TRBD1 (6 bases). CDR3 length: 15 residues. CDR1 is SGHDT and CDR2 is YYEEEE in the germline V gene. V lost 4 bases and J lost 1, with 12 bases in between. The CDR3 DNA sequence: TGTGCCAGCAGCCAGAGGGGGTCGAGCAATCAGCCCCAGCATTTT. Protein: CASSQRGSSNQPQHF.

The chain has TRBV19 and TRBJ1-1; tentatively, D is TRBD1 (6 bases). V dropped 5 bases and J dropped 4 bases, with 20 bases sitting between them. The CDR3 contains 16 residues. CDR1 is LNHDA and CDR2 is SQIVND in the germline V gene (reference sequence). In nucleotides, the CDR3 is TGTGCCAGTAGTTCCCGACTTGACAGGTCCACCACTGAAGCTTTCTTT. Amino acid sequence: CASSSRLDRSTTEAFF.

This chain connects TRBV6-2 or TRBV6-3 to TRBJ2-7, with 13 bases aligning to TRBD2. CDR3 size: 13 residues. The V and J ends lost 5 bases and 13 bases, in that order; junction bases with no gene match: 8. Germline V gene sequence: CDR1 MNHEY, CDR2 SVGEGT. The CDR3 region has the DNA TGTGCCAGCAGTCAAGGACTAGCGGGAGAACATTACTTC. It yields the protein CASSQGLAGEHYF.

CDR3 sequence reads: CASNRNTEAFF. The CDR3, as DNA: TGTGCCAGCAACAGGAACACTGAAGCTTTCTTT. J is TRBJ1-1 and V is TRBV2; D gene ambiguous. Germline V gene lookup returns CDR1 SNHLY and CDR2 FYNNEI. The length of the CDR3 is 11 residues. Trimming stripped 7 bases from V and 1 base from J, with 4 bases between.

The DNA of the CDR3 is TGTGCCAGCAGCTTAGACACAGGGGTCACCAATCAGCCCCAGCATTTT. This codes for CASSLDTGVTNQPQHF. The chain links TRBV7-2 to TRBJ1-5, with 7 bases that match TRBD1. Germline-derived CDR1 and CDR2 are SGHTA and FQGNSA. There are 16 residues in the CDR3. The V gene end was trimmed by 1 base and the J gene end by 3 bases; junction bases not matched to a gene: 6.